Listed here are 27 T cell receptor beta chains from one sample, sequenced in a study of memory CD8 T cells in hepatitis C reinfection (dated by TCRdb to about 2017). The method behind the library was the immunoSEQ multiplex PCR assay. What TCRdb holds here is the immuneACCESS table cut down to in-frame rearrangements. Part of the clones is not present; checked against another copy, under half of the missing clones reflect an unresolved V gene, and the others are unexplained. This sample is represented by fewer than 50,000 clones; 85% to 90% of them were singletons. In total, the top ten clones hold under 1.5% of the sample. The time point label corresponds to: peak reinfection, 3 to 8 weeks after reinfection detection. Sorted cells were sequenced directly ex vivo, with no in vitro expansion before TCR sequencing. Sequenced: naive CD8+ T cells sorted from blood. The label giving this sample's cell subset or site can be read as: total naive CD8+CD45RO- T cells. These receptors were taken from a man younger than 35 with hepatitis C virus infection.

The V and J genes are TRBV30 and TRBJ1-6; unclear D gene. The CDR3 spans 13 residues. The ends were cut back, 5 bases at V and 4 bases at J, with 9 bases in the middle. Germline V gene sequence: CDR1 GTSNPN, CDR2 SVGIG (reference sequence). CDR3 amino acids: CAWEADYNSPLHF. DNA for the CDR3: TGTGCCTGGGAGGCGGATTATAATTCACCCCTCCACTTT.

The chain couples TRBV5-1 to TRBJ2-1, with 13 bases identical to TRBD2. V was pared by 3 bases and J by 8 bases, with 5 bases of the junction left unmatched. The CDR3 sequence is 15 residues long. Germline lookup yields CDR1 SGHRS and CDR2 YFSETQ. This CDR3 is CASSSGLAGEDEQFF. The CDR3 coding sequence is TGCGCCAGCAGCTCCGGACTAGCGGGAGAGGATGAGCAGTTCTTC.

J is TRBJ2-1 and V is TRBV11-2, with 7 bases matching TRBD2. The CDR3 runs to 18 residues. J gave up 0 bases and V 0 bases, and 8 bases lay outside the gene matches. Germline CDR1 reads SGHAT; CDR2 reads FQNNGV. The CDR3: CASSLDEAGLSSYNEQFF. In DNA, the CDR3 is TGTGCCAGCAGCTTAGATGAAGCGGGGCTAAGCTCCTACAATGAGCAGTTCTTC. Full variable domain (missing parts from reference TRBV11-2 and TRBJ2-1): EAGVAQSPRYKIIEKRQSVAFWCNPISGHATLYWYQQILGQGPKLLIQFQNNGVVDDSQLPKDRFSAERLKGVDSTLKIQPAKLEDSAVYLCASSLDEAGLSSYNEQFFGPGTRLTVL.

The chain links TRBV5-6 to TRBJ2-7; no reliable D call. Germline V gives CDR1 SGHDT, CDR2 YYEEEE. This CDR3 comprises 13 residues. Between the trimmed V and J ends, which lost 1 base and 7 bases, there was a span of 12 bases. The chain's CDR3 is CASSLPTTGEQYV. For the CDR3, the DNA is TGTGCCAGCAGCTTGCCGACAACCGGGGAGCAGTACGTC.

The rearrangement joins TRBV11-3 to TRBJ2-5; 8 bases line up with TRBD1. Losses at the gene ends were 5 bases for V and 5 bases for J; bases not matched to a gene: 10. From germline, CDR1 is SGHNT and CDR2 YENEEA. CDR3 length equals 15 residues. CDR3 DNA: TGTGCCAGCAGCGGCCAGGGGGCCGATTGGGAGACCCAGTACTTC. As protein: CASSGQGADWETQYF.

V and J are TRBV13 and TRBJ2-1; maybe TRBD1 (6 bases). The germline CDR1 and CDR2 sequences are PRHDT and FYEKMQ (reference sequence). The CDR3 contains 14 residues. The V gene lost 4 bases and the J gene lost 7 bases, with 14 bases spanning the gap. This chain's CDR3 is CASSWNRVRNEQFF. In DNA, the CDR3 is TGTGCCAGCAGCTGGAACAGGGTAAGGAATGAGCAGTTCTTC.

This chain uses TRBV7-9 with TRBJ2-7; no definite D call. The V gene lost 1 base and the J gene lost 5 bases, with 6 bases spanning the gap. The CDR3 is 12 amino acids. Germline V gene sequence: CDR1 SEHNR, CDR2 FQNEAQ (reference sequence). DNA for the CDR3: TGTGCCAGCAGCTTAGGGGCCAACGAGCAGTACTTC. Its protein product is CASSLGANEQYF.

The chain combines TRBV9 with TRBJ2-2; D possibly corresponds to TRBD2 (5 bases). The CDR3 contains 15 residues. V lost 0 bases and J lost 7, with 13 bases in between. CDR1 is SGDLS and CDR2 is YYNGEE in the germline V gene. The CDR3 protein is CASSVAGGVSGELFF. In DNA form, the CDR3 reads TGTGCCAGCAGCGTAGCTGGAGGAGTCAGCGGGGAGCTGTTTTTT.

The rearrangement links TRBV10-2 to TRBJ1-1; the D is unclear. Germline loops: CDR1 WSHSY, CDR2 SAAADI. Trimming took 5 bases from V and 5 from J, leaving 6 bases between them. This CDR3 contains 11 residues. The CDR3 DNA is TGCGCCAGCAGTCGGAGGACTGAAGCTTTCTTT. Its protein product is CASSRRTEAFF.

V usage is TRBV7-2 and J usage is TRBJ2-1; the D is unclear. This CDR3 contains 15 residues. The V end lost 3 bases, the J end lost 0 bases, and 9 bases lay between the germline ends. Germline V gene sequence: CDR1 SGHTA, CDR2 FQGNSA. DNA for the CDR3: TGTGCCAGCAGCTTTACTGATGACTCCTACAATGAGCAGTTCTTC. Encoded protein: CASSFTDDSYNEQFF.

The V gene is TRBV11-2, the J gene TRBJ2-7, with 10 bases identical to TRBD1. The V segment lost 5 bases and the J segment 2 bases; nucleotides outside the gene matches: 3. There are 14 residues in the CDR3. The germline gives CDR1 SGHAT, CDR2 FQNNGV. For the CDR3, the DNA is TGTGCCAGCAGCCCAGGACAGGGGGCCTACGAGCAGTACTTC. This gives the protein CASSPGQGAYEQYF.

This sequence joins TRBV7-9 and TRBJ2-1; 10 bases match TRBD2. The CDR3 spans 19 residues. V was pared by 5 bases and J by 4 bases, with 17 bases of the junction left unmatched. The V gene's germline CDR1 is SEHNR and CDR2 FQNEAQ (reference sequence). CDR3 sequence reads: CASSPKEREGLRKYNEQFF. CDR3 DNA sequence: TGTGCCAGCAGCCCCAAAGAGCGGGAGGGCCTTAGGAAGTACAATGAGCAGTTCTTC.

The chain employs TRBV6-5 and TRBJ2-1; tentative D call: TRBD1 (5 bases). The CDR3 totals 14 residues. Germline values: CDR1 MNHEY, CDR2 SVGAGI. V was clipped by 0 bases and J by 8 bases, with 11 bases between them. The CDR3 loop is CASSYSAGLDEQFF. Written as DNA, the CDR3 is TGTGCCAGCAGTTACTCGGCAGGGTTGGATGAGCAGTTCTTC.

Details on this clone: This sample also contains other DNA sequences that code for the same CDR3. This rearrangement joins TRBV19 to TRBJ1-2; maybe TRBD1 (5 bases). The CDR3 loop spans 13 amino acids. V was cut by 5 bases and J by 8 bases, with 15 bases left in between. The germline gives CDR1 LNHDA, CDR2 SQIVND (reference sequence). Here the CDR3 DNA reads TGTGCCAGTAGTTGGGGACTACCAGGAGGCTACACCTTC. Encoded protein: CASSWGLPGGYTF.

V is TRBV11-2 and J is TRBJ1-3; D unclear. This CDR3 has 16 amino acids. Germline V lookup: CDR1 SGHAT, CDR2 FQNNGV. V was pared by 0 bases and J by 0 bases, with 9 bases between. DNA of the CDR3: TGTGCCAGCAGCTTAGATCCCCCAGGCTCTGGAAACACCATATATTTT. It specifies CASSLDPPGSGNTIYF.

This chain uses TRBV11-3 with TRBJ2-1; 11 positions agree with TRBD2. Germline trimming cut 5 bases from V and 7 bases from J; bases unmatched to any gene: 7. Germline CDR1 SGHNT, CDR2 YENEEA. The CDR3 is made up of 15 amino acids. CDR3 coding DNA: TGTGCCAGCAGCGCTACTAGCGGGGGAAGGAATGAGCAGTTCTTC. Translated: CASSATSGGRNEQFF.

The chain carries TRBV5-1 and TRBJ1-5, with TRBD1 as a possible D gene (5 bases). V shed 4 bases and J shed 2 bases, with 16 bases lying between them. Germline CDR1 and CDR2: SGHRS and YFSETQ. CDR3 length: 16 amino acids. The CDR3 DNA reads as TGCGCCAGCAGCCCTGGGGCAAATGAGGGCAATCAGCCCCAGCATTTT. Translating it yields CASSPGANEGNQPQHF.

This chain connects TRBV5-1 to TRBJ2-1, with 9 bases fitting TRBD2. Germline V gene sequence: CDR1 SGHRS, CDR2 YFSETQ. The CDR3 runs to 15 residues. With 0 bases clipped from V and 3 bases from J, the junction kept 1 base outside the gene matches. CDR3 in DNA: TGCGCCAGCAGCTTGGGACTAGCGGTCTACAATGAGCAGTTCTTC. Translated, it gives CASSLGLAVYNEQFF.

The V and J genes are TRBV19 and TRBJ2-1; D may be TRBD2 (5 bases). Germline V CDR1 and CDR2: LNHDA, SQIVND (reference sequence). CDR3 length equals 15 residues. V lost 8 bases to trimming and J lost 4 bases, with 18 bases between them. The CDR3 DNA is TGTGCCAGTTCCCTCCCAGCGGAGAAATACAATGAGCAGTTCTTC. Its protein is CASSLPAEKYNEQFF.

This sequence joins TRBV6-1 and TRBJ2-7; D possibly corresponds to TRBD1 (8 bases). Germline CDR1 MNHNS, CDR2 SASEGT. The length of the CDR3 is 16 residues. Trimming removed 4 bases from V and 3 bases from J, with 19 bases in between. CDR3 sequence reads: CASSGRGPSGFYEQYF. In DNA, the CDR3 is TGTGCCAGCAGTGGCAGGGGGCCTAGCGGATTCTACGAGCAGTACTTC.

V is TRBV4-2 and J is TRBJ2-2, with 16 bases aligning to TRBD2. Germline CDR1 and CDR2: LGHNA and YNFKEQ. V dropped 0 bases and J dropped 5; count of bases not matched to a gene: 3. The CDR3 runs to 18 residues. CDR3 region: CASSQDSGLAGGTGELFF. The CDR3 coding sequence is TGTGCCAGCAGCCAAGATTCGGGACTAGCGGGAGGGACCGGGGAGCTGTTTTTT.

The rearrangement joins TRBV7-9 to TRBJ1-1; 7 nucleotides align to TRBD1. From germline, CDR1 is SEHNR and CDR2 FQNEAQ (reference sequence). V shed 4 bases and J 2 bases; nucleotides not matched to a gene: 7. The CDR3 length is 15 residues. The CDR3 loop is CASSSGQLTNTEAFF. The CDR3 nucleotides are TGTGCCAGCAGCTCGGGACAGCTAACCAACACTGAAGCTTTCTTT.

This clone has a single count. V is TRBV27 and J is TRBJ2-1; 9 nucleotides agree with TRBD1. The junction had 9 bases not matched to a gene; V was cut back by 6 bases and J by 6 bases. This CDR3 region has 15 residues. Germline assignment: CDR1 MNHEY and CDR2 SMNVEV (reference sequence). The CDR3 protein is CASRSNPTGGNEQFF. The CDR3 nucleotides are TGTGCCAGCAGGTCCAACCCGACAGGGGGCAATGAGCAGTTCTTC.

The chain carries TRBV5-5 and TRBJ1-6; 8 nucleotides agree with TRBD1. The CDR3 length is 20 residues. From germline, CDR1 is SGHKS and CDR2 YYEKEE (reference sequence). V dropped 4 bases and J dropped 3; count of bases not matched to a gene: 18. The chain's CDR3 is CASSRTQDRGRPFYNSPLHF. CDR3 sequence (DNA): TGTGCCAGCAGCCGCACCCAAGACAGGGGCCGCCCTTTCTATAATTCACCCCTCCACTTT.

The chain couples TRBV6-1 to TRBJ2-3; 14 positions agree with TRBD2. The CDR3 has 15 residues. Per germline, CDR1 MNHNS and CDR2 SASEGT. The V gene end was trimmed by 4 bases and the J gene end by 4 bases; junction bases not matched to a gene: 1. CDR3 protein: CASSGLAGGPDTQYF. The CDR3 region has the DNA TGTGCCAGCAGTGGACTAGCGGGGGGGCCAGATACGCAGTATTTT.

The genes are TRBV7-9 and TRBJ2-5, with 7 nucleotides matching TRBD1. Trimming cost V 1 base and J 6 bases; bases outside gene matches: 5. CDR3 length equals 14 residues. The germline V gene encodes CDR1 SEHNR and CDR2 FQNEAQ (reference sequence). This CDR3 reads CASSLVQGIKTQYF. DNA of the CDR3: TGTGCCAGCAGCTTAGTACAGGGGATAAAGACCCAGTACTTC.

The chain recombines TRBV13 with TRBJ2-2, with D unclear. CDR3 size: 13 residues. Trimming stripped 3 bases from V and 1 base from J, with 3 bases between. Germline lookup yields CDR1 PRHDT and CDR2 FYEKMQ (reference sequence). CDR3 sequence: CASSLRNTGELFF. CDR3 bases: TGTGCCAGCAGCTTGAGGAACACCGGGGAGCTGTTTTTT.